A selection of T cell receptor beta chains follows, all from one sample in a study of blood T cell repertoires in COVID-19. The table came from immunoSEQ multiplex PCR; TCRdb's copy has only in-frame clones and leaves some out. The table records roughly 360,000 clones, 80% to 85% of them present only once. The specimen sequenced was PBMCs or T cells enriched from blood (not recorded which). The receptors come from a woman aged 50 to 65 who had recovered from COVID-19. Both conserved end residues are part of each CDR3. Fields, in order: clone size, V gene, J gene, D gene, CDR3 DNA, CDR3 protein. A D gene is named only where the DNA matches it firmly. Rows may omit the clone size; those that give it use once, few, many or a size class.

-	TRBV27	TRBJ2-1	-	TGTGCCAGCAGCCCCCCCCGGATATGGTCAGCGGGTTTAGGGAATGAGCAGTTCTTC	CASSPPRIWSAGLGNEQFF
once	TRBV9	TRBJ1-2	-	TGTGCCAGCAGCGTATCGGCGGGGGGCGATATCGACTATGGCTACACCTTC	CASSVSAGGDIDYGYTF
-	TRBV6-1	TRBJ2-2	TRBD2	TGTGCCAGCAGTGAAAGACTAGCGGGTGGGACCGGGGAGCTGTTTTTT	CASSERLAGGTGELFF
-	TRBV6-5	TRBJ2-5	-	TGTGCCAGCAGTTACGGGGGGACTGGGAGGGAGACCCAGTACTTC	CASSYGGTGRETQYF
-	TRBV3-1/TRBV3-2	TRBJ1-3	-	TGTGCCAGCAGCCAAGCAGGGCGTACTGGAAACACCATATATTTT	CASSQAGRTGNTIYF
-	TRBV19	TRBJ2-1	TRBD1	TGTGCCAGTAGCGACGACAGGGGGCAAACCTACAATGAGCAGTTCTTC	CASSDDRGQTYNEQFF
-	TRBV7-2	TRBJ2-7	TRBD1	TGTGCCAGCAGCCCAGACAGGGGAGCCTTCTACGAGCAGTACTTC	CASSPDRGAFYEQYF
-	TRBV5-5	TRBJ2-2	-	TGTGCCAGCAGCTTATCGGGATCCTACACCGGGGAGCTGTTTTTT	CASSLSGSYTGELFF
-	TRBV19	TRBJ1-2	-	TGTGCCAGTAGTACTCGGCACCAGGAATATGGCTACACCTTC	CASSTRHQEYGYTF
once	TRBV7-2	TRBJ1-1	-	TGTGCCAGCAGCTTAGCGCAGACAGCAAACACTGAAGCTTTCTTT	CASSLAQTANTEAFF
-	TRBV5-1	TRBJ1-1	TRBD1	TGCGCCAGCAGCACTGGGACAGGGGACAAGGGACCTGAAGCTTTCTTT	CASSTGTGDKGPEAFF
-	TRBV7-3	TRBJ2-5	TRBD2	TGTGCCAGCAGCCAAGCGGGCCGCGGGGGGCCGGCGACCCAGTACTTC	CASSQAGRGGPATQYF
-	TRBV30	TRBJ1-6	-	TGTGCCTGGCATGGACAAGCTGGCTCCTATAATTCACCCCTCCACTTT	CAWHGQAGSYNSPLHF
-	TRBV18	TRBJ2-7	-	TGTGCCAGCTCACCAGGACAGCAGAGCTCCTACGAGCAGTACTTC	CASSPGQQSSYEQYF
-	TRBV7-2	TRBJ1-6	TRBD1	TGTGCCAGCAGCACACGGACAGGGGCTTCACCCCTCCACTTT	CASSTRTGASPLHF
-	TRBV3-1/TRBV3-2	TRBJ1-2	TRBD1	TGTGCCAGCAGTCCGACAGAGACAGGGATATACTACACCTTC	CASSPTETGIYYTF
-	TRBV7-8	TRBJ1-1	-	TGTGCCAGCAGCTTAGCCCTTCCCGGGTCCGGCACTGAAGCTTTCTTT	CASSLALPGSGTEAFF
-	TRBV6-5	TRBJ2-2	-	TGTGCCAGCAGTTTCAACGATAGAACCGGGGAGCTGTTTTTT	CASSFNDRTGELFF
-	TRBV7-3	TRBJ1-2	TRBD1	TGTGCCAGCAGCTCGGGGACAGGGGACTATGGCTACACCTTC	CASSSGTGDYGYTF
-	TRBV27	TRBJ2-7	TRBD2	TGTGCCAGCAGTTGGGGGACTAGCGGGTCGGGCGAGCAGTACTTC	CASSWGTSGSGEQYF
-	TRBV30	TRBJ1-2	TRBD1	TGTGCCTGGAGTGTAGGGACAGGGGTCGTAAACTATGGCTACACCTTC	CAWSVGTGVVNYGYTF
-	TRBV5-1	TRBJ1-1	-	TGCGCCAGCAGCTTGGCGGTCCAGGGCTACACTGAAGCTTTCTTT	CASSLAVQGYTEAFF
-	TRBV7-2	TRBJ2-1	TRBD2	TGTGCCAGCAGCTTTGGGACTAGCGGGAGCTTTGAGCAGTTCTTC	CASSFGTSGSFEQFF
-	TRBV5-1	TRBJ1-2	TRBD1	TGCGCCAGCAGCTTGGAGACAGGGGATTTAGGCTATGGCTACACCTTC	CASSLETGDLGYGYTF
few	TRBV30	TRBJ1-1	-	TGTGCCTGGAGTTTCGGTATGAGCCTGGTTGAAGCTTTCTTT	CAWSFGMSLVEAFF
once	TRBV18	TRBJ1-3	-	TGTGCCAGCTCACCACGGGAGAGCTCTGGAAACACCATATATTTT	CASSPRESSGNTIYF
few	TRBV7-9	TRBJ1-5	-	TGTGCCAGCAGCGCTGAGAGGGTAGATCAGCCCCAGCATTTT	CASSAERVDQPQHF
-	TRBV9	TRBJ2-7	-	TGTGCCAGCAGCGTAGCTACCGCCGACTCCTACGAGCAGTACTTC	CASSVATADSYEQYF